The 32 T cell receptor beta chains reported below all come from one sample, sequenced in a study of cytotoxic CD8 clonotypes in ibrutinib-treated CLL. Clones were sequenced by immunoSEQ multiplex PCR, and TCRdb holds only the in-frame ones, with some missing. Here the sample spans around 77,000 clones, around 81% being singletons. The specimen was PBMCs, collected at disease progression, from a patient treated with ibrutinib. These receptors all come from a human donor with chronic lymphocytic leukemia.

CDR3 protein: CASSYRDGTIGEQYF. CDR3 sequence (DNA): TGTGCCAGCAGCTACCGGGACGGCACGATTGGGGAGCAGTACTTC. The chain employs TRBV7-2 and TRBJ2-7; D tentatively fits TRBD1 or TRBD2 (5 bases each). The V gene's germline CDR1 is SGHTA and CDR2 FQGNSA. The V and J ends lost 4 bases and 7 bases respectively, with 20 bases between them. This CDR3 spans 15 amino acids.

CDR3 nucleotides: TGTGCCAGCAGTTCGACAGCATACGAGCAGTACTTC. It encodes CASSSTAYEQYF. The chain uses TRBV27 and TRBJ2-7; D is perhaps TRBD1 (5 bases). The length of the CDR3 is 12 residues. V lost 4 bases to trimming and J lost 4 bases, with 8 bases between them. Per the germline V gene, CDR1 is MNHEY and CDR2 is SMNVEV (reference sequence).

This chain connects TRBV10-3 to TRBJ2-3; 12 nucleotides align to TRBD2. Trimming at V came to 6 bases and at J to 0 bases, leaving 1 base not matched to a gene. This CDR3 comprises 15 residues. In germline, CDR1 is ENHRY, CDR2 SYGVKD. CDR3 bases: TGTGCCATCAGGGGACTAGCGGGCAGCACAGATACGCAGTATTTT. Its protein product is CAIRGLAGSTDTQYF.

The chain links TRBV6-1 to TRBJ1-2; the match to TRBD1 covers 7 bases. V lost 6 bases, J lost 3 bases, and 1 base stayed unmatched. The CDR3 has 12 amino acids. CDR1 and CDR2 (germline): MNHNS, SASEGT. The CDR3 spells CASRTGDYGYTF. The DNA for the CDR3 is TGTGCCAGCAGAACAGGGGACTATGGCTACACCTTC.

The V and J genes are TRBV25-1 and TRBJ2-5; a possible D gene is TRBD1 (6 bases). The CDR3 is made up of 15 amino acids. The V end lost 2 bases, the J end lost 5 bases, and 15 bases lay between the germline ends. Germline values: CDR1 MGHDK, CDR2 SYGVNS. CDR3 residues: CASSEPIQGYETQYF. The CDR3 DNA sequence: TGTGCCAGCAGTGAACCTATCCAGGGGTATGAGACCCAGTACTTC.

The V call is TRBV10-3, the J call TRBJ1-2, with D unclear. Germline CDR1 ENHRY, CDR2 SYGVKD. V lost 7 bases, J lost 2 bases, and 11 bases lay in between. The CDR3 has 13 amino acids. The CDR3: CAINHGSNYGYTF. CDR3 sequence (DNA): TGTGCCATCAACCACGGGAGCAACTATGGCTACACCTTC.

The genes are TRBV18 and TRBJ2-7, with D perhaps matching TRBD2 (6 bases). CDR3 length equals 15 residues. V lost 2 bases to trimming and J lost 0 bases, with 11 bases between them. Looked up from germline, CDR1 is KGHSH and CDR2 is LQKENI. The CDR3 DNA sequence: TGTGCCAGCTCACCAAGCGGGTACAACTCCTACGAGCAGTACTTC. Its translation is CASSPSGYNSYEQYF.

The rearrangement uses TRBV7-3 and TRBJ2-3, with TRBD1 matching over 7 bases. Germline V gene data show CDR1 as SGHTA and CDR2 as FQGTGA. J gave up 2 bases and V 5 bases, and 4 bases lay outside the gene matches. This CDR3 is 14 amino acids long. CDR3 protein: CASSRQGYTDTQYF. The CDR3, as DNA: TGTGCCAGCAGCCGACAGGGCTACACAGATACGCAGTATTTT.

The chain is built from TRBV5-6 and TRBJ2-1; D perhaps matches TRBD1 (6 bases). The germline V gene has CDR1 SGHDT and CDR2 YYEEEE. V was trimmed by 5 bases and J by 9 bases, leaving 18 bases between them. The CDR3 has 14 amino acids. In DNA, the CDR3 is TGTGCCAGCAGTCACCCCCACAGGGAGCTTGAGCAGTTCTTC. Translating it yields CASSHPHRELEQFF. The variable domain in full, with the rest retrieved from reference TRBV5-6 and TRBJ2-1, is DAGVTQSPTHLIKTRGQQVTLRCSPKSGHDTVSWYQQALGQGPQFIFQYYEEEERQRGNFPDRFSGHQFPNYSSELNVNALLLGDSALYLCASSHPHRELEQFFGPGTRLTVL.

CDR3 residues: CASQRERPGDTQYF. The CDR3, as DNA: TGCGCCAGCCAAAGGGAAAGGCCGGGAGATACGCAGTATTTT. This chain connects TRBV5-1 to TRBJ2-3; D is unresolved. Looked up from germline, CDR1 is SGHRS and CDR2 is YFSETQ. With 7 bases removed from V and 5 bases from J, the gap between germline ends came to 17 bases. The CDR3 totals 14 residues.

V gene TRBV27 combines with J gene TRBJ1-1; TRBD1 is a possible D gene (6 bases). Trimming left V 2 bases short and J 2 bases short, with 9 bases between. In germline, CDR1 is MNHEY, CDR2 SMNVEV (reference sequence). The CDR3 has 14 amino acids. The CDR3 is CASSLIGGNTEAFF. In DNA form, the CDR3 reads TGTGCCAGCAGTTTAATAGGGGGTAACACTGAAGCTTTCTTT.

The gene calls are TRBV2 and TRBJ2-5, with 13 bases matching TRBD2. With 6 bases clipped from V and 7 bases from J, the junction kept 8 bases outside the gene matches. This CDR3 comprises 15 residues. Germline values: CDR1 SNHLY, CDR2 FYNNEI. CDR3: CASRGTSGKSGTQYF. Written as DNA, the CDR3 is TGTGCCAGCAGGGGGACTAGCGGGAAATCGGGGACCCAGTACTTC. The whole variable domain, remainder taken from reference TRBV2 and TRBJ2-5, is EPEVTQTPSHQVTQMGQEVILRCVPISNHLYFYWYRQILGQKVEFLVSFYNNEISEKSEIFDDQFSVERPDGSNFTLKIRSTKLEDSAMYFCASRGTSGKSGTQYFGPGTRLLVL.

The rearrangement links TRBV7-8 to TRBJ2-3; D unresolved. Trimming shortened V by 1 base and J by 1 base, and 6 bases separated the two germline ends. Germline CDR1 reads SGHVS; CDR2 reads FQNEAQ. The CDR3 contains 14 residues. CDR3 sequence reads: CASSLVGGTDTQYF. The CDR3 region has the DNA TGTGCCAGCAGCTTAGTGGGCGGCACAGATACGCAGTATTTT. The whole variable domain, remainder taken from reference TRBV7-8 and TRBJ2-3, is GAGVSQSPRYKVAKRGQDVALRCDPISGHVSLFWYQQALGQGPEFLTYFQNEAQLDKSGLPSDRFFAERPEGSVSTLKIQRTQQEDSAVYLCASSLVGGTDTQYFGPGTRLTVL.

This clone has a handful of counts. The V and J genes are TRBV6-1 and TRBJ1-6; 10 nucleotides align to TRBD1. The germline V gene encodes CDR1 MNHNS and CDR2 SASEGT. The CDR3 contains 15 residues. The J segment lost 6 bases and the V segment lost 7 bases, leaving 6 bases of the junction unmatched. In nucleotides, the CDR3 is TGTGCCAGCATTACCCGGGACAGGGGTAATTCACCCCTCCACTTT. Protein product: CASITRDRGNSPLHF.

This clone came up a few times. This chain connects TRBV19 to TRBJ1-5; D is possibly TRBD1 (5 bases). From germline, CDR1 is LNHDA and CDR2 SQIVND (reference sequence). Trimming stripped 7 bases from V and 1 base from J, with 14 bases between. This CDR3 is 15 amino acids long. The CDR3 coding sequence is TGTGCCAGTATTTCGGGAAGGGGAAGCAATCAGCCCCAGCATTTT. This codes for CASISGRGSNQPQHF.

The V gene is TRBV23-1, the J gene TRBJ1-1; no definite D call. TRBV23-1 is an open reading frame, and its role is uncertain. V lost 3 bases and J 1 base, leaving 12 bases between the germline ends. This CDR3 is built from 15 residues. CDR3 amino acids: CASSQAIPRNTEAFF. The CDR3 DNA is TGCGCCAGCAGTCAGGCCATTCCTCGGAACACTGAAGCTTTCTTT.

The V gene is TRBV29-1, the J gene TRBJ2-7; D is unresolved. Per germline, CDR1 SQVTM and CDR2 ANQGSEA. The CDR3 covers 11 residues. V dropped 5 bases and J dropped 5 bases, with 10 bases sitting between them. The chain's CDR3 is CSVLWGDEQYF. For the CDR3, the DNA is TGCAGCGTTTTATGGGGTGACGAGCAGTACTTC.

This clone was seen many times. This chain uses TRBV30 with TRBJ1-5, with D unclear. The CDR3 length is 13 residues. V lost 4 bases, J lost 6 bases, and 13 bases lay in between. Per germline, CDR1 GTSNPN and CDR2 SVGIG (reference sequence). The DNA of the CDR3 is TGTGCCTGGACTAGGGATCGGGGTCAGCCCCAGCATTTT. Amino acid sequence: CAWTRDRGQPQHF.

This clone has only a few counts. J is TRBJ1-6 and V is TRBV4-1, with a tentative D call TRBD1 (6 bases). The CDR3 length is 13 residues. Germline assignment: CDR1 MGHRA and CDR2 YSYEKL. The V end was cut by 4 bases, the J end by 8 bases, with 9 bases between. In DNA, the CDR3 is TGCGCCAGCAGCCCCCGACAGGATTCACCCCTCCACTTT. Protein: CASSPRQDSPLHF.

This rearrangement joins TRBV30 to TRBJ2-5, with 8 bases aligning to TRBD2. The V gene end was trimmed by 4 bases and the J gene end by 5 bases; junction bases not matched to a gene: 9. The germline CDR1 and CDR2 sequences are GTSNPN and SVGIG (reference sequence). There are 14 residues in the CDR3. This chain's CDR3 is CAWNRREGPETQYF. DNA for the CDR3: TGTGCCTGGAATCGACGGGAGGGCCCTGAGACCCAGTACTTC.

This clone occurred once. The chain employs TRBV19 and TRBJ1-6; D possibly corresponds to TRBD1 (5 bases). V dropped 0 bases and J dropped 14 bases, with 8 bases sitting between them. This CDR3 comprises 12 residues. Germline-derived CDR1 and CDR2 are LNHDA and SQIVND (reference sequence). CDR3 region: CASSIDRATLHF. As DNA, the CDR3 is TGTGCCAGTAGTATAGACAGGGCGACCCTCCACTTT.

The chain carries TRBV5-1 and TRBJ2-7, with 7 nucleotides matching TRBD2. The germline V gene encodes CDR1 SGHRS and CDR2 YFSETQ. The V segment lost 4 bases and the J segment 4 bases; nucleotides outside the gene matches: 8. The CDR3 contains 14 residues. CDR3 region: CASSPRTSGYEQYF. As DNA, the CDR3 is TGCGCCAGCAGCCCAAGGACTAGTGGGTACGAGCAGTACTTC.

Concerning this clone itself: At one end, the junction sequence differs from germline, possibly due to a read error. This chain joins TRBV6-1 and TRBJ2-7, with D possibly being TRBD2 (6 bases). The germline CDR1 and CDR2 sequences are MNHNS and SASEGT. CDR3 length equals 14 residues. CDR3 loop: CASRRVDGTYEQYF. CDR3 DNA sequence: TGTGCTAGCAGGAGGGTTGACGGAACCTACGAGCAGTACTTC.

This chain joins TRBV5-4 and TRBJ1-4, with D possibly TRBD1 on 6 matching bases. Germline V gene lookup returns CDR1 SGHNT and CDR2 YYREEE (reference sequence). The CDR3 has 13 amino acids. V was cut by 4 bases and J by 8 bases, with 12 bases left in between. As DNA, the CDR3 is TGTGCCAGCAGCAAGGACAGTTGGGAAAAACTGTTTTTT. This translates into CASSKDSWEKLFF.

This clone appeared a few times. The chain carries TRBV2 and TRBJ2-3, with D possibly called TRBD1 or TRBD2 (5 bases each). There are 14 residues in the CDR3. The germline V gene encodes CDR1 SNHLY and CDR2 FYNNEI. V lost 2 bases and J lost 1, with 7 bases in between. The CDR3 DNA follows: TGTGCCAGCAGTGAAAGAGGGGGCACAGATACGCAGTATTTT. Encoded protein: CASSERGGTDTQYF. The full variable domain, rest sourced from reference TRBV2 and TRBJ2-3, is EPEVTQTPSHQVTQMGQEVILRCVPISNHLYFYWYRQILGQKVEFLVSFYNNEISEKSEIFDDQFSVERPDGSNFTLKIRSTKLEDSAMYFCASSERGGTDTQYFGPGTRLTVL.

A single count supports this clone. The J gene is TRBJ2-7, the V gene TRBV7-8; 9 bases align to TRBD2. The CDR3 runs to 16 residues. Germline V gives CDR1 SGHVS, CDR2 FQNEAQ. V dropped 5 bases and J dropped 5; count of bases not matched to a gene: 13. CDR3 sequence: CASSVNPGLAGHEQYF. CDR3 DNA: TGTGCCAGCAGCGTAAATCCGGGACTAGCAGGCCACGAGCAGTACTTC.

CDR3 in DNA: TGCGCCAGCAGTTTCGAGGACAGGTATTCAGATACGCAGTATTTT. Translated: CASSFEDRYSDTQYF. The chain couples TRBV5-1 to TRBJ2-3, with 7 nucleotides matching TRBD1. This CDR3 spans 15 amino acids. Losses at the gene ends were 5 bases for V and 4 bases for J; bases not matched to a gene: 10. Germline loops: CDR1 SGHRS, CDR2 YFSETQ.

This rearrangement joins TRBV9 to TRBJ1-2, with a tentative D call TRBD1 (5 bases). The CDR3 is 13 residues long. Trimming removed 0 bases from V and 6 bases from J, with 9 bases in between. Germline CDR1 SGDLS, CDR2 YYNGEE. The CDR3 here is CASSVVSGHGYTF. DNA for the CDR3: TGTGCCAGCAGCGTAGTCTCAGGGCATGGCTACACCTTC.

V usage is TRBV5-5 and J usage is TRBJ1-4; D not resolved. The CDR3 has 16 residues. CDR1 is SGHKS and CDR2 is YYEKEE in the germline V gene (reference sequence). The V end was cut by 4 bases, the J end by 0 bases, with 13 bases between. The CDR3 is CASSAPGLATNEKLFF. The DNA for the CDR3 is TGTGCCAGCAGCGCTCCTGGGTTAGCAACTAATGAAAAACTGTTTTTT.

The chain links TRBV6-6 to TRBJ2-1, with 9 bases that match TRBD2. Unmatched junction bases numbered 11, after V lost 11 bases and J lost 9 bases. The CDR3 is 13 residues long. In germline, CDR1 is MNHNY, CDR2 SVGAGI (reference sequence). In nucleotides, the CDR3 is TGTGCCTCCAGCGGGGGGCCGCGGGGTGAGCAGTTCTTC. Translating gives CASSGGPRGEQFF.

A few counts support this clone. The gene calls are TRBV5-1 and TRBJ1-4, with 9 positions matching TRBD1. Trimming at V came to 0 bases and at J to 5 bases, leaving 2 bases not matched to a gene. CDR3 length: 15 amino acids. Germline V CDR1 and CDR2: SGHRS, YFSETQ. The CDR3 loop is CASSLAGTGNEKLFF. The CDR3 region has the DNA TGCGCCAGCAGCTTGGCTGGGACAGGGAATGAAAAACTGTTTTTT. The complete variable domain, with remaining parts taken from reference TRBV5-1 and TRBJ1-4, reads KAGVTQTPRYLIKTRGQQVTLSCSPISGHRSVSWYQQTPGQGLQFLFEYFSETQRNKGNFPGRFSGRQFSNSRSEMNVSTLELGDSALYLCASSLAGTGNEKLFFGSGTQLSVL.

The chain has TRBV5-1 and TRBJ2-7; D is unclear. There are 14 residues in the CDR3. CDR1 and CDR2 (germline): SGHRS, YFSETQ. V lost 3 bases and J lost 0, with 10 bases in between. This CDR3 reads CASSYDGSSYEQYF. CDR3 DNA sequence: TGCGCCAGCAGCTACGACGGTAGCTCCTACGAGCAGTACTTC. The full variable domain, its missing parts supplied by reference TRBV5-1 and TRBJ2-7, is KAGVTQTPRYLIKTRGQQVTLSCSPISGHRSVSWYQQTPGQGLQFLFEYFSETQRNKGNFPGRFSGRQFSNSRSEMNVSTLELGDSALYLCASSYDGSSYEQYFGPGTRLTVT.